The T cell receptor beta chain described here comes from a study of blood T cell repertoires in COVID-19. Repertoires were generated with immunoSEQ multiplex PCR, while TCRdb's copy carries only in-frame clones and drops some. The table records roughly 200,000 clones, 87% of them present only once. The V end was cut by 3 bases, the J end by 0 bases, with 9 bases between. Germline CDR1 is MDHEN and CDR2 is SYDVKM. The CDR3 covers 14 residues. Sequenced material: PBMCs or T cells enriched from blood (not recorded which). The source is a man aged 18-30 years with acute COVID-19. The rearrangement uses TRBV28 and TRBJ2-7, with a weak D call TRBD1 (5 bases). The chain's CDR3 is CASSFDSYSYEQYF. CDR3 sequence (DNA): TGTGCCAGCAGTTTCGACAGTTACTCCTACGAGCAGTACTTC. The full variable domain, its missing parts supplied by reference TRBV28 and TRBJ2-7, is DVKVTQSSRYLVKRTGEKVFLECVQDMDHENMFWYRQDPGLGLRLIYFSYDVKMKEKGDIPEGYSVSREKKERFSLILESASTNQTSMYLCASSFDSYSYEQYFGPGTRLTVT.